One TCR beta chain is described in this entry. This clone was observed a handful of times. Its antigen is currently not known. Within one base of it there is no much larger clone, and no base qualities were kept. The cohort was made up of roughly 670 healthy bone marrow donors. At the time of sampling, every cohort member was nominally healthy, though immune exposures that went unrecorded were likely present. The donor tested CMV seropositive and was one of the 289 seropositive cohort members. Every donor gave a peripheral blood sample, and the peripheral blood mononuclear cells from that sample were used for TCR beta sequencing. Genomic DNA extraction from the blood cell samples was performed with the Qiagen DNeasy Blood Extraction Kit. The source of the sample is a study of cytomegalovirus exposure and HLA in healthy donors (dated by TCRdb to the late 2010s). With regard to the full study: According to an earlier analysis of around 600 of the donors, about 179 million T cells yielded 90 million to 140 million unique TCR beta sequences and more than 250 Gb of sequence data. An early release that covered fewer than 750 HLA-typed donors contained 250 to 350 gigabases of sequencing data and 65 million to 100 million unique TCR sequences. Of the roughly 400 genotyped donors, 81% fell in the genetic ancestry cluster associated with self-reported Caucasian donors. The study was designed to test whether signatures of past pathogen exposure could be identified by cataloging public T cell receptors. The study used immunosequencing to profile the T cell repertoires of 600 to 850 subjects and linked those repertoires to cytomegalovirus serostatus. Along with the approximately 700-subject first cohort, a separate validation cohort of around 110 different subjects was used. High-throughput TCR immunosequencing, statistical association of individual TCRs with disease status, and machine learning were combined to predict cytomegalovirus infection status. To study patterns of TCR occurrence, a later analysis re-analyzed previously published TCR beta repertoires from just over 650 donors and added high-resolution HLA genotyping. Rather than drawing on any new phenotypic data, the later analysis identified candidate immune exposures from TCR beta sequences and the way those sequences occurred across donors. To decide whether each TCR beta V gene segment behaved as functional or pseudogenic, an earlier analysis of fewer than 750 of the donors relied on high-throughput TCR beta sequencing. Donor age, sex, ethnicity and CMV serostatus were compiled alongside the repertoire data. Genome-wide SNP genotypes for about 65% of the roughly 670 donors were used in a later genetic analysis, which treated that subset as a discovery cohort. Every discovery cohort repertoire had been produced on one sequencing platform. HLA typing covered class I and class II loci at four-digit resolution. Typing coverage varied by locus: about 620-630 donors for A, B, C, DRB1 and DQB1; around 560 for DQA1; about 600 for DPA1; roughly 450 for DPB1. Four to six DR-DQ haplotypes were handled as single units for association and clustering, since linkage in the cohort was strong. Among about 390 genotyped donors of the cohort, an average of around 240,000 unique TCR beta nucleotide sequences were sequenced per donor, roughly a sixth of them non-productive.

V is cut back by 7 bases and J by 4 bases, with 6 bases in the junction unmatched. Via the germline V gene (reference sequence), CDR1 is LNHDA and CDR2 SQIVND. From the cysteine up to the phenylalanine, the CDR3 has a length of 13 residues. Solely the CDR3 DNA is kept, with 39 bases framed from the first base. Here is what the overall study found, with its caveats: A later analysis reported that several top co-occurrence clusters appeared linked to parvovirus B19, influenza, CMV and Epstein-Barr virus. In a later analysis, the rate of TCR association differed among HLA loci, with DRB1 alleles having the most associated TCRs and HLA-C alleles having the fewest. In vitro tests confirmed that three of the cytomegalovirus-associated TCR beta chains recognize cytomegalovirus antigens. Some IMGT-functional V segments, including TRBV6-2 and TRBV6-3, could not be distinguished by the 87-base-pair reads and were therefore excluded. Most TCR sequences were observed very rarely across donors, whereas some public TCRs were present in many individuals. A cluster of highly shared sequence variants was judged likely to represent a technical artifact of the sequencing pipeline. The presence/absence analyses assumed that sequencing depth was roughly uniform across donors, and that assumption may not be true. In a later analysis, HLA-associated TCR beta chains were found to be more clonally expanded and to have lower generation probabilities than equally common non-associated chains. The authors suggested that the approach could potentially be generalized to other disease states and immunological phenotypes. In a later analysis, 15,000 to 20,000 TCR beta sequences were associated with specific HLA alleles at a false discovery rate of 0.05. Because HLA typing was unavailable for some donors at each locus, only the typed subset was used in association tests. Compared with the 666-donor mean, donors in an Asian-associated ancestry cluster had fewer N-insertions in productive TCRs, according to a later genetic analysis. When HLA alleles, especially DR and DQ, strongly co-occurred, TCR associations were difficult to assign to individual alleles. A further reported finding was that TCR beta sequences accurately predicted the HLA-A and HLA-B alleles for most subjects in the first cohort. An association between a missense DCLRE1C variant and V-gene and J-gene trimming of TCR beta chains was found in a later genetic analysis and replicated in an independent cohort. Fewer than 20 rarely observed V segments, including chromosome 9 orphons, were excluded from the earlier analysis of several hundred of the donors because counts were too low. A total of about 180 TCR beta chains were listed by the study as associated with cytomegalovirus. Cytomegalovirus status was reported to be diagnosed by the classifier with high specificity and sensitivity in both the original and validation cohorts. CMV serostatus was the only immune exposure information available for the cohort. In this cohort, only TCR beta chains were sequenced, and detectable features were limited by the absence of alpha or paired-chain data. According to a later analysis, most CMV-associated TCR beta chains appeared to be HLA-restricted, and the HLA associations seemed to be driven largely by CMV exposure. In an earlier analysis of roughly 560 of the donors, most TCR beta V segments were observed in productive rearrangements about 87% or about 30% of the time, broadly matching IMGT annotations. Correlated functional status among segregating V segments might reflect linkage disequilibrium, but an unknown experimental factor could not be ruled out.

Libraries were made using the immunoSEQ multiplex PCR assay. A mixture of 60 forward primers for TCR Vbeta segments and 13 reverse primers for TCR Jbeta segments was used in the multiplex PCR. A multiplex PCR assay on genomic DNA amplified the CDR3 region of rearranged TCR beta genes. The amplified TCR beta libraries were sequenced on the Illumina HiSeq System as 87-base-pair reads. The original methods were these. A later analysis tallied 75 million to 95 million unique TCR beta chains across the 650 to 750 repertoires, and some 12 million of those chains were shared by two or more donors. To remove PCR and sequencing errors, raw reads were error-corrected and collapsed into unique sequences using a nearest-neighbor algorithm that merged closely related sequences. CDR3 sequences were aligned to IMGT reference sequences to assign V, D and J gene segments. For a sequence to be retained, at least a six-nucleotide match to both a V gene segment and a J gene segment was required. Rearrangements were classified as productive when the CDR3 lacked stop codons and remained in frame with V and J, and all other rearrangements were classified as non-productive. Following IMGT convention, CDR3 was defined as the stretch from the second conserved V-encoded cysteine up to the conserved J-encoded phenylalanine. Sequences without an unambiguous match to a single V gene segment were excluded from the earlier analysis of approximately 600 of the donors. An earlier analysis of almost 600 of the donors classified V segments as functional when productive rearrangements were above 56.7% and as segregating when the standard deviation between donors was above 5%. To diagnose cytomegalovirus status from the catalog of TCR beta chain sequences, a statistical classification framework was built. In a later analysis, V and J genes were assigned by comparing TCR nucleotide sequences against IMGT/GENE-DB human TR gene sequences. A later analysis assigned CDR3 sequences and most-parsimonious VDJ recombination scenarios with the TCRdist pipeline. In a later analysis, every TCR beta chain was defined by the combination of its CDR3 amino acid sequence and its V-gene family, and reads without a unique V-gene family were dropped. To address suspected cross-contamination and a sequencing artifact, a later analysis removed 592 highly shared, low-generation-probability nucleotide sequences. In a later analysis, a clonal expansion index was calculated for each public chain from normalized within-repertoire ranks of inferred template counts. Generation probabilities in a later analysis came from a VDJ recombination model fitted to out-of-frame rearrangements, and those results were checked against IGoR. Hypergeometric tests were used in a later analysis to score TCR-TCR, TCR-HLA and TCR-CMV co-occurrence, with a repertoire-size bias correction applied to the TCR pairs. False discovery rates were estimated in a later analysis by permuting HLA or CMV assignments 20 times. In a later analysis, co-occurring TCRs were grouped with DBSCAN, and TCRdist sequence similarity was added when clustering was performed within HLA-allele-positive subsets. Co-occurrence clustering excluded repertoires with fewer than 30,000 or more than 120,000 public chains, plus five with anomalous nucleotide sharing. In its TCRdb copy, this immuneACCESS table keeps in-frame sequences only and misses some clones. Where compared with another copy, unresolved V genes explain less than half of these, and the others have no known cause. V and J calls and clone size come straight from that table; D and trimming were deduced from the DNA. A total of 110,000 or so clones appear in this sample, about 8.6% of them only once. 6% to 7.5% of the sample lies in the top ten.

The V and J segments used are TRBV19 and TRBJ1-2; 7 central nucleotides agree with TRBD1. The source material was PBMCs. The receptor was isolated from a woman aged 35 to 49 in good health and CMV-seropositive. In nucleotide form, the sequence is TGTGCCAGTACTACACAGGGGTTCTATGGCTACACCTTC. It encodes CASTTQGFYGYTF.